Below, 10 T cell receptor beta chains from the same sample are listed, as sequenced in a study of cytomegalovirus exposure and HLA in healthy donors. Use of 60 Vbeta and 13 Jbeta primers characterized the PCR. TCRdb's copy holds only in-frame clones and misses some; the assay was immunoSEQ multiplex PCR. Here the sample spans some 210,000 clones, over 80% being singletons. Sequenced input: PBMCs. These receptor sequences come from a woman aged 45-60 years in good health and CMV-seropositive.

The chain uses TRBV7-2 and TRBJ1-3, with D perhaps TRBD1 (5 bases). This CDR3 has 14 amino acids. Trimming left V 1 base short and J 2 bases short, with 6 bases between. CDR1 is SGHTA and CDR2 is FQGNSA in the germline V gene. CDR3 nucleotides: TGTGCCAGCAGCTTAGGGACAACTGGAAACACCATATATTTT. This gives the protein CASSLGTTGNTIYF.

CDR3 DNA: TGTGCCAGCAGTTTCTCACGCGCGCTTGAAGCTTTCTTT. Translation gives CASSFSRALEAFF. The chain joins TRBV11-2 to TRBJ1-1; D remains unclear. CDR3 length: 13 residues. Germline V gene data show CDR1 as SGHAT and CDR2 as FQNNGV. The V and J ends lost 6 bases and 7 bases respectively, with 15 bases between them.

The chain uses TRBV29-1 and TRBJ2-4; D remains ambiguous. Trimming cost V 4 bases and J 5 bases, with 3 bases left between them. Germline V lookup: CDR1 SQVTM, CDR2 ANQGSEA. This CDR3 spans 10 amino acids. DNA for the CDR3: TGCAGCGTTGTCGAAAACATTCAGTACTTC. Its protein is CSVVENIQYF.

The rearrangement uses TRBV28 and TRBJ2-5; no clear D gene. Near its end, the DNA agrees better with TRBJ2-7, so the J call may be wrong. Germline loops: CDR1 MDHEN, CDR2 SYDVKM. The CDR3 covers 14 residues. The CDR3 DNA follows: TGTGCCAGCAGTTTATTTCACCTATCCTACGAGCAGTACTTC. It is translated as CASSLFHLSYEQYF.

This chain connects TRBV5-4 to TRBJ1-2; D is ambiguous. V was cut by 0 bases and J by 7 bases, with 7 bases left in between. The CDR3 runs 12 residues. Germline V gene sequence: CDR1 SGHNT, CDR2 YYREEE (reference sequence). CDR3 bases: TGTGCCAGCAGCTTGGGGAGCGGTGGCTACACCTTC. Protein sequence: CASSLGSGGYTF. The full variable domain, in which reference TRBV5-4 and TRBJ1-2 provide the parts outside the CDR3, is ETGVTQSPTHLIKTRGQQVTLRCSSQSGHNTVSWYQQALGQGPQFIFQYYREEENGRGNFPPRFSGLQFPNYSSELNVNALELDDSALYLCASSLGSGGYTFGSGTRLTVV.

The chain links TRBV18 to TRBJ2-3; 9 positions match TRBD2. CDR1 KGHSH and CDR2 LQKENI come from the germline V gene. V was pared by 1 base and J by 1 base, with 3 bases of the junction left unmatched. The CDR3 sequence is 16 residues long. CDR3 DNA: TGTGCCAGCTCACCACGGCAGCGGGGGGGCACAGATACGCAGTATTTT. Protein product: CASSPRQRGGTDTQYF.

The V and J genes are TRBV18 and TRBJ2-7, with D possibly matching TRBD2 (5 bases). Germline V gene sequence: CDR1 KGHSH, CDR2 LQKENI. The CDR3 is 13 amino acids. The V end was cut by 6 bases, the J end by 3 bases, with 12 bases between. The CDR3 nucleotides read TGTGCCAGCTCTCCGGGATTTAACTACGAGCAGTACTTC. This translates into CASSPGFNYEQYF.

The chain recombines TRBV6-6 with TRBJ1-5, with 7 positions matching TRBD1. Germline CDR1 MNHNY, CDR2 SVGAGI (reference sequence). The trim removed 7 bases at V and 3 bases at J, leaving 9 bases unmatched. The CDR3 sequence is 15 residues long. CDR3 DNA: TGTGCCAGCATCCCCCGGGACAGCAACAATCAGCCCCAGCATTTT. Encoded protein: CASIPRDSNNQPQHF.

The chain couples TRBV7-6 to TRBJ2-7; tentatively, D is TRBD1 (5 bases). The CDR3 runs 13 residues. The germline gives CDR1 SGHVS, CDR2 FNYEAQ. Trimming pared 5 bases from V and 4 bases from J, leaving 12 bases between. CDR3 sequence reads: CASSISTVYEQYF. The CDR3 bases are TGTGCCAGCAGCATATCGACAGTTTACGAGCAGTACTTC.

This chain uses TRBV10-3 with TRBJ2-5; 9 positions agree with TRBD2. Per the germline V gene, CDR1 is ENHRY and CDR2 is SYGVKD. CDR3 size: 14 residues. The ends lost 6 bases at V and 4 bases at J; junction bases unmatched: 6. The CDR3 DNA sequence: TGTGCCATCAGGCCGGGACTAGCAGGAGAGACCCAGTACTTC. Protein sequence: CAIRPGLAGETQYF.